This T cell receptor beta chain was observed in a study of OX40 agonist ivuxolimab in advanced cancers. At the level of the study: In this trial design, patients received ivuxolimab intravenously at 0.01 to 10 mg/kg every 2 weeks. Patients treated during dose escalation were battling hepatocellular carcinoma, melanoma, renal cell or head and neck cancer.

Here immunoSEQ multiplex PCR was the method, and the copy in TCRdb shows in-frame clones only, minus some. The data contain under 85,000 clones, 87% of them singletons. Study-wide findings and caveats: Among the lowest levels of clonal expansion were found in partial responders at 0.1-3.0 mg/kg.

To note about this clone: The target antigen is unknown. Other DNA sequences in this specimen translate into the identical CDR3.

The CDR3 is 15 amino acids. V gave up 5 bases and J gave up 3 bases; unmatched junction bases: 8. Germline V gene lookup returns CDR1 SGHTA and CDR2 FQGNSA. The receptor was derived from an adult with an advanced solid tumor such as melanoma, head and neck, liver or kidney cancer. The chain links TRBV7-2 to TRBJ2-3; 7 bases agree with TRBD2. The sample here was CD4+ or CD8+ T cells sorted from blood, taken in a trial of the OX40 agonist ivuxolimab. The CDR3 here is CASSLVLGGTDTQYF. Written as DNA, the CDR3 is TGTGCCAGCAGCCTAGTACTGGGAGGGACAGATACGCAGTATTTT.